Listed below are T cell receptor beta chains from one sample, sequenced in a study of radiation and T cells in renal cell carcinoma. Assay: immunoSEQ multiplex PCR; the TCRdb copy retains only in-frame clones and omits some. Among about 130,000 clones listed, over 75% were seen once. The sequenced sample was blood, obtained from a patient whose treatment included radiotherapy and nephrectomy. Receptors originate from a man aged 50-60 years with renal cell carcinoma. Each CDR3 is given with its conserved first and last residue. The order of the fields is CDR3 protein, CDR3 DNA, clone size, J gene, D gene, V gene. D genes are given only for firm matches. Rows may omit the clone size; those that give it use once, few, many or a size class.

CDR3: CASSSDGDTQYF
DNA: TGTGCTAGCAGCTCTGATGGGGATACGCAGTATTTT
size: NA
J: TRBJ2-3
D: NA
V: TRBV7-7

CDR3: CAIRNTGAGNTEAFF
DNA: TGTGCCATCAGAAATACAGGGGCGGGGAACACTGAAGCTTTCTTT
size: NA
J: TRBJ1-1
D: TRBD1
V: TRBV10-3

CDR3: CASSLSYPPRRRTYNEQFF
DNA: TGTGCCAGCAGCTTATCGTACCCCCCCCGGCGGAGAACCTACAATGAGCAGTTCTTC
size: once
J: TRBJ2-1
D: NA
V: TRBV7-8

CDR3: CSVNRGQDGYTF
DNA: TGCAGCGTTAACAGGGGGCAGGATGGCTACACCTTC
size: few
J: TRBJ1-2
D: TRBD1
V: TRBV29-1

CDR3: CASRVGTGGNSPLHF
DNA: TGTGCCAGCAGGGTCGGGACAGGCGGTAATTCACCCCTCCACTTT
size: NA
J: TRBJ1-6
D: TRBD1
V: TRBV7-9

CDR3: CASSHSPTRGGQPQHF
DNA: TGTGCCAGCAGTCACTCCCCAACCAGGGGGGGCCAGCCCCAGCATTTT
size: NA
J: TRBJ1-5
D: TRBD1
V: TRBV6-5

CDR3: CASSLGGLRTNTIYF
DNA: TGTGCCAGCAGCTTGGGCGGACTCCGCACAAACACCATATATTTT
size: NA
J: TRBJ1-3
D: NA
V: TRBV5-6

CDR3: CASSTRDPNTGELFF
DNA: TGTGCCAGCAGCACCCGGGATCCGAACACCGGGGAGCTGTTTTTT
size: once
J: TRBJ2-2
D: NA
V: TRBV9

CDR3: CASSLLGPDNEQFF
DNA: TGTGCCAGTAGTCTCCTCGGGCCTGACAATGAGCAGTTCTTC
size: NA
J: TRBJ2-1
D: NA
V: TRBV19

CDR3: CASSQDGTGAQEQFF
DNA: TGTGCCAGTAGTCAGGACGGGACAGGGGCACAAGAGCAGTTCTTC
size: NA
J: TRBJ2-1
D: TRBD1
V: TRBV19

CDR3: CASSLDRDYGYTF
DNA: TGTGCCAGCAGCCTCGACAGGGACTATGGCTACACCTTC
size: NA
J: TRBJ1-2
D: TRBD1
V: TRBV7-9

CDR3: CASSLTDRGEQYF
DNA: TGCGCCAGCAGCTTAACAGACAGGGGGGAGCAGTACTTC
size: NA
J: TRBJ2-7
D: TRBD1
V: TRBV5-1

CDR3: CAGKGPLHF
DNA: TGTGCCGGTAAGGGGCCCCTCCACTTT
size: few
J: TRBJ1-6
D: NA
V: TRBV30

CDR3: CASSEWRGAYEQYF
DNA: TGTGCCAGCAGTGAATGGCGGGGTGCCTACGAGCAGTACTTC
size: NA
J: TRBJ2-7
D: NA
V: TRBV25-1

CDR3: CASCAGRTDTQYF
DNA: TGTGCCAGCTGTGCCGGCCGCACAGATACGCAGTATTTT
size: NA
J: TRBJ2-3
D: NA
V: TRBV18

CDR3: CASSQERDLYEQYF
DNA: TGCGCCAGCAGCCAAGAGCGGGACTTATACGAGCAGTACTTC
size: NA
J: TRBJ2-7
D: NA
V: TRBV4-1

CDR3: CAISPDRDGANYGYTF
DNA: TGTGCCATCAGCCCTGACAGGGACGGAGCTAACTATGGCTACACCTTC
size: NA
J: TRBJ1-2
D: TRBD1
V: TRBV10-3

CDR3: CASSTGQTYYGYTF
DNA: TGTGCCAGTAGTACTGGACAGACCTACTATGGCTACACCTTC
size: NA
J: TRBJ1-2
D: NA
V: TRBV19

CDR3: CASSLGFGYEQYF
DNA: TGTGCCAGCAGCTTAGGATTCGGCTACGAGCAGTACTTC
size: NA
J: TRBJ2-7
D: NA
V: TRBV7-8

CDR3: CASSDDRERYTEAFF
DNA: TGTGCCAGCAGCGACGACAGGGAACGGTACACTGAAGCTTTCTTT
size: NA
J: TRBJ1-1
D: TRBD1
V: TRBV9

CDR3: CASSSGQVSDTQYF
DNA: TGTGCCAGCAGTTCTGGTCAAGTATCGGATACGCAGTATTTT
size: NA
J: TRBJ2-3
D: NA
V: TRBV28

CDR3: CAREQGAHTGELFF
DNA: TGTGCCAGGGAACAGGGGGCCCACACCGGGGAGCTGTTTTTT
size: NA
J: TRBJ2-2
D: TRBD1
V: TRBV19

CDR3: CASSQQRVYNEQFF
DNA: TGTGCCAGCTCACAGCAGAGGGTCTACAATGAGCAGTTCTTC
size: NA
J: TRBJ2-1
D: NA
V: TRBV18

CDR3: CASSRGSPRGTGELFF
DNA: TGCGCCAGCAGTAGAGGATCCCCAAGGGGGACCGGGGAGCTGTTTTTT
size: NA
J: TRBJ2-2
D: NA
V: TRBV5-1

CDR3: CASTLSGRIYNEQFF
DNA: TGTGCCAGCACCTTGAGCGGGCGGATCTACAATGAGCAGTTCTTC
size: NA
J: TRBJ2-1
D: NA
V: TRBV5-6

CDR3: CAISGDRSTDTQYF
DNA: TGTGCCATCAGTGGGGACAGAAGCACAGATACGCAGTATTTT
size: NA
J: TRBJ2-3
D: TRBD1
V: TRBV10-3

CDR3: CASSRTSGGRTSTDTQYF
DNA: TGTGCCAGCAGCAGGACTAGCGGGGGGCGAACTAGCACAGATACGCAGTATTTT
size: NA
J: TRBJ2-3
D: TRBD2
V: TRBV5-4

CDR3: CASSPSGTSDYEQYF
DNA: TGTGCCAGCAGCCCGTCCGGGACTAGCGACTACGAGCAGTACTTC
size: NA
J: TRBJ2-7
D: TRBD2
V: TRBV9

CDR3: CASSRGGAKNIQYF
DNA: TGTGCCAGCAGTCGCGGAGGAGCCAAAAACATTCAGTACTTC
size: NA
J: TRBJ2-4
D: NA
V: TRBV6-5

CDR3: CASSAPPLQSRANVLTF
DNA: TGTGCCAGCAGCGCGCCACCCTTACAAAGTCGGGCCAACGTCCTGACTTTC
size: NA
J: TRBJ2-6
D: NA
V: TRBV7-3

CDR3: CAWSGPTGGHTF
DNA: TGTGCCTGGAGTGGCCCCACAGGGGGTCACACCTTC
size: NA
J: TRBJ1-2
D: TRBD1
V: TRBV30

CDR3: CASSQVTVGVRSPLHF
DNA: TGCGCCAGCAGCCAAGTCACCGTGGGGGTTCGATCACCCCTCCACTTT
size: NA
J: TRBJ1-6
D: NA
V: TRBV4-1

CDR3: CASSVQETQYF
DNA: TGCGCCAGCAGCGTGCAAGAGACCCAGTACTTC
size: NA
J: TRBJ2-5
D: NA
V: TRBV5-1

CDR3: CAYSGGADTQYF
DNA: TGTGCCTATTCAGGGGGCGCAGATACGCAGTATTTT
size: NA
J: TRBJ2-3
D: TRBD1
V: TRBV10-3

CDR3: CASSRRGFGNQPQHF
DNA: TGTGCCAGCAGTCGGAGGGGGTTCGGCAATCAGCCCCAGCATTTT
size: NA
J: TRBJ1-5
D: NA
V: TRBV28

CDR3: CASRTGSLYEQYF
DNA: TGCGCCAGCAGAACCGGGTCTTTATACGAGCAGTACTTC
size: NA
J: TRBJ2-7
D: NA
V: TRBV5-1

CDR3: CASSIGGHRNTEAFF
DNA: TGCGCCAGCAGCATCGGGGGACATAGGAACACTGAAGCTTTCTTT
size: NA
J: TRBJ1-1
D: NA
V: TRBV5-1